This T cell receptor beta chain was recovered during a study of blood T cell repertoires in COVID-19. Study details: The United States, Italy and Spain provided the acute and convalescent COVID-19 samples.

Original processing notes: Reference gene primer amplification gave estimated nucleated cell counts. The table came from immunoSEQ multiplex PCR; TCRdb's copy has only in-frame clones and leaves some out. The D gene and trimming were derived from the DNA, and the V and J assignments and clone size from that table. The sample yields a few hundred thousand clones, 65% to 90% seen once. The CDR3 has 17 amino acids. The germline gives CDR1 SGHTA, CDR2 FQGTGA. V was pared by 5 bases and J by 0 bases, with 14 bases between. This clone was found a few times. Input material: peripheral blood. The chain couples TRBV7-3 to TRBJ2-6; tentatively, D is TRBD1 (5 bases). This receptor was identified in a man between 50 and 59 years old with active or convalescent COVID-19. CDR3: CASSMTASFSGANVLTF. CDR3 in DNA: TGTGCCAGCAGCATGACAGCTTCTTTCTCTGGGGCCAACGTCCTGACTTTC.